One and the same sample provided the 10 T cell receptor beta chains below, sequenced in a study of beta chain features in type 1 diabetes. TCRB transcripts that were expressed got sequenced, as all of the isolated RNA had been reverse transcribed. Here immunoSEQ multiplex PCR was the method, and the copy in TCRdb shows in-frame clones only, minus some. The sample carries fewer than 200,000 clones, about 13% recorded once. Sample: central memory CD4+ T cells from blood. The receptor set was obtained from a young woman in good health.

J is TRBJ2-2 and V is TRBV7-2; no clear D. The CDR3 covers 13 residues. Germline V gene data show CDR1 as SGHTA and CDR2 as FQGNSA. Trimming removed 5 bases from V and 6 bases from J, with 10 bases in between. This chain's CDR3 is CASSPMRAGELFF. DNA for the CDR3: TGTGCCAGCAGCCCGATGAGAGCCGGGGAGCTGTTTTTT. Full variable domain (outside the CDR3, taken from reference TRBV7-2 and TRBJ2-2): GAGVSQSPSNKVTEKGKDVELRCDPISGHTALYWYRQSLGQGLEFLIYFQGNSAPDKSGLPSDRFSAERTGGSVSTLTIQRTQQEDSAVYLCASSPMRAGELFFGEGSRLTVL.

This clone was seen a handful of times. The chain joins TRBV30 to TRBJ2-3; D not certain. The V and J ends lost 1 base and 0 bases respectively, with 11 bases between them. CDR3 size: 15 residues. Germline CDR1 GTSNPN, CDR2 SVGIG (reference sequence). The CDR3 DNA sequence: TGTGCCTGGAGTGGGGCTCCTACTAGCACAGATACGCAGTATTTT. Translated, it gives CAWSGAPTSTDTQYF. Based on the CDR3 plus reference TRBV30 and TRBJ2-3, the full variable domain is SQTIHQWPATLVQPVGSPLSLECTVEGTSNPNLYWYRQAAGRGLQLLFYSVGIGQISSEVPQNLSASRPQDRQFILSSKKLLLSDSGFYLCAWSGAPTSTDTQYFGPGTRLTVL.

This clone was picked up many times. V is TRBV15 and J is TRBJ2-1; TRBD2 agrees at 8 bases. This CDR3 has 14 residues. Germline lookup yields CDR1 LNHNV and CDR2 YYDKDF (reference sequence). Trimming took 1 base from V and 9 from J; bases not matched to a gene: 5. CDR3 loop: CATSRAGGQAEQFF. The CDR3 coding sequence is TGTGCCACCAGCAGAGCGGGAGGGCAGGCTGAGCAGTTCTTC.

This clone was counted only a few times. The chain recombines TRBV29-1 with TRBJ2-7, with 8 nucleotides matching TRBD2. CDR1 SQVTM and CDR2 ANQGSEA come from the germline V gene. CDR3 size: 13 residues. V trimming: 3 bases; J trimming: 1 base; junction bases outside the gene matches: 2. The CDR3 DNA follows: TGCAGCGTTGAGGGACTAGAGTCCTACGAGCAGTACTTC. Its translation is CSVEGLESYEQYF.

V and J are TRBV18 and TRBJ2-1; a possible D gene is TRBD2 (6 bases). V lost 2 bases and J lost 8, with 19 bases in between. Germline V gene sequence: CDR1 KGHSH, CDR2 LQKENI. The CDR3 length is 16 residues. The CDR3 protein is CASSPLQVRERYEQFF. CDR3 bases: TGTGCCAGCTCACCATTGCAAGTCCGGGAGCGGTATGAGCAGTTCTTC.

This clone was counted between two and nine times. This chain connects TRBV6-5 to TRBJ1-2; weak D call: TRBD1 (6 bases). V was clipped by 2 bases and J by 2 bases, with 15 bases between them. From germline, CDR1 is MNHEY and CDR2 SVGAGI. The CDR3 consists of 16 residues. The CDR3 protein is CASSYVTGIGNYGYTF. The CDR3 DNA is TGTGCCAGCAGTTACGTAACAGGGATCGGAAACTATGGCTACACCTTC.

The chain carries TRBV6-1 and TRBJ1-1; 10 nucleotides align to TRBD1. Germline V gene data show CDR1 as MNHNS and CDR2 as SASEGT. V lost 3 bases to trimming and J lost 10 bases; unmatched junction nucleotides: 5. The CDR3 has 13 amino acids. In nucleotides, the CDR3 is TGTGCCAGCAGTGAGGGACAGGGGTTGGTAGCTTTCTTT. Encoded protein: CASSEGQGLVAFF.

This clone turned up a few times. The genes are TRBV5-7 and TRBJ1-1, with TRBD1 as a possible D gene (5 bases). TRBV5-7 is reported as an ORF; its role is uncertain. V lost 0 bases to trimming and J lost 9 bases, with 15 bases between them. This CDR3 comprises 14 residues. The CDR3 coding sequence is TGTGCCAGCAGCTTGGAGGGGCGATATCTAAAAGCTTTCTTT. Translated, it gives CASSLEGRYLKAFF.

The chain is built from TRBV5-6 and TRBJ2-5; 10 bases align to TRBD2. Trimming at V came to 2 bases and at J to 4 bases, leaving 14 bases not matched to a gene. Germline V lookup: CDR1 SGHDT, CDR2 YYEEEE. CDR3 length: 18 amino acids. CDR3 bases: TGTGCCAGCAGCTTTCGGGCTAGCGGGAGAGGAAGGAGAGAGACCCAGTACTTC. Translated, it gives CASSFRASGRGRRETQYF. The complete variable domain, with remaining parts taken from reference TRBV5-6 and TRBJ2-5, reads DAGVTQSPTHLIKTRGQQVTLRCSPKSGHDTVSWYQQALGQGPQFIFQYYEEEERQRGNFPDRFSGHQFPNYSSELNVNALLLGDSALYLCASSFRASGRGRRETQYFGPGTRLLVL.

The V gene is TRBV7-2, the J gene TRBJ2-7, with 9 bases that match TRBD2. Trimming removed 0 bases from V and 2 bases from J; junction bases left unmatched: 5. The CDR3 totals 16 residues. Germline CDR1 reads SGHTA; CDR2 reads FQGNSA. CDR3 loop: CASSLASTSGPYEQYF. Here the CDR3 DNA reads TGTGCCAGCAGCTTAGCGTCGACTAGCGGACCCTACGAGCAGTACTTC. Combining the CDR3 with reference TRBV7-2 and TRBJ2-7 gives the whole variable domain GAGVSQSPSNKVTEKGKDVELRCDPISGHTALYWYRQSLGQGLEFLIYFQGNSAPDKSGLPSDRFSAERTGGSVSTLTIQRTQQEDSAVYLCASSLASTSGPYEQYFGPGTRLTVT.